This T cell receptor beta chain was captured by sequencing in a study of spatial heterogeneity in lung cancer. CDR1 GTSNPN and CDR2 SVGIG come from the germline V gene (reference sequence). V was shortened by 2 bases and J by 4 bases, with 9 bases between the two germline ends. The CDR3 has 13 amino acids. Time point denoted: blood at routine non-recurrence follow-up after resection. TCRs were sequenced from unsorted whole RNA of tumor, nontumor lung or PBMC. Each TCR cDNA molecule bore a unique molecular identifier. TCRdb reprocessed the 5' RACE reads with MiXCR, giving one entry per CDR3 protein. The table records around 110,000 distinct CDR3 sequences, approximately 12% of them present only once.

This TCR came from a male donor with early-stage non-small cell lung cancer. Specimen: PBMCs, collected at follow-up. This chain joins TRBV30 and TRBJ1-3; D is undetermined. The CDR3 DNA is TGTGCCTGGAGTTATACAGCAGGAAACACCATATATTTT. Its translation: CAWSYTAGNTIYF.